The 17 T cell receptor beta chains listed next were all sequenced from one sample in a study of spatial heterogeneity in lung cancer. Time point of the sample: sample taken at primary tumor resection. TCRdb analysed the 5' RACE reads with MiXCR anew, one entry per CDR3 protein. The sample has approximately 44,000 distinct CDR3 sequences; roughly an eighth are singletons. The input for sequencing was PBMCs, taken at surgery. The origin of the receptors is a male donor with early-stage non-small cell lung cancer.

This sequence joins TRBV9 and TRBJ2-3; D is ambiguous. Per the germline V gene, CDR1 is SGDLS and CDR2 is YYNGEE. The CDR3 contains 15 residues. Trimming took off 4 bases at V and 0 bases at J, with 12 bases between the two ends. CDR3 in DNA: TGTGCCAGCAGCCCCAGCGCTGGTAGCACAGATACGCAGTATTTT. Protein sequence: CASSPSAGSTDTQYF.

The chain joins TRBV12-3 or TRBV12-4 to TRBJ1-5, with D uncertain. Trimming cost V 3 bases and J 9 bases, with 12 bases left between them. The CDR3 length is 13 residues. The CDR3 sequence: CASSFTADRPQHF. The CDR3, as DNA: TGTGCCAGCAGTTTTACCGCGGATCGGCCCCAGCATTTT.

The CDR3 sequence: CASSAINRGPGFDDEQYF. DNA of the CDR3: TGTGCCAGCAGCGCGATTAACAGGGGACCAGGGTTCGACGACGAGCAGTACTTC. The V and J genes are TRBV9 and TRBJ2-7; 7 nucleotides agree with TRBD1. Looked up from germline, CDR1 is SGDLS and CDR2 is YYNGEE. V lost 3 bases and J lost 5; bases outside the gene matches: 20. This CDR3 has 18 residues. The whole variable domain, filled in from reference TRBV9 and TRBJ2-7, reads DSGVTQTPKHLITATGQRVTLRCSPRSGDLSVYWYQQSLDQGLQFLIQYYNGEERAKGNILERFSAQQFPDLHSELNLSSLELGDSALYFCASSAINRGPGFDDEQYFGPGTRLTVT.

The sample holds many counts of this clonotype. The chain recombines TRBV11-2 with TRBJ1-2; 7 positions agree with TRBD1. Per the germline V gene, CDR1 is SGHAT and CDR2 is FQNNGV. CDR3 length: 16 residues. Unmatched junction bases numbered 12, after V lost 5 bases and J lost 3 bases. Written as DNA, the CDR3 is TGTGCCAGCAGCCCAAGACAGGGAAGAAGGGACTATGGCTACACCTTC. It translates to CASSPRQGRRDYGYTF.

This clonotype was counted a few times. V is TRBV4-1 and J is TRBJ2-5; D might be TRBD2 (6 bases). Germline values: CDR1 MGHRA, CDR2 YSYEKL. The ends were cut back, 4 bases at V and 5 bases at J, with 17 bases in the middle. The CDR3 is 15 residues long. CDR3 amino acids: CASSRSWREDETQYF. CDR3 nucleotide sequence: TGCGCCAGCAGCCGTTCATGGAGGGAAGACGAGACCCAGTACTTC.

At least ten counts were recorded for this clonotype. This chain connects TRBV7-9 to TRBJ1-4; 8 nucleotides line up with TRBD1. Germline V gene data show CDR1 as SEHNR and CDR2 as FQNEAQ (reference sequence). The CDR3 has 14 amino acids. The V gene end was trimmed by 3 bases and the J gene end by 8 bases; junction bases not matched to a gene: 5. CDR3 DNA sequence: TGTGCCAGCAGCTTCAGACAGGGGAAAGAAAAACTGTTTTTT. Protein product: CASSFRQGKEKLFF.

This clonotype was counted only a few times. The chain uses TRBV2 and TRBJ2-7; 13 nucleotides agree with TRBD2. This CDR3 comprises 17 residues. The J segment lost 1 base and the V segment lost 4 bases, leaving 7 bases of the junction unmatched. From germline, CDR1 is SNHLY and CDR2 FYNNEI. CDR3 residues: CASSGLAGGLRSYEQYF. CDR3 bases: TGTGCCAGCAGTGGACTAGCGGGAGGCCTACGATCCTACGAGCAGTACTTC. The variable domain in full, completed from reference TRBV2 and TRBJ2-7, reads EPEVTQTPSHQVTQMGQEVILRCVPISNHLYFYWYRQILGQKVEFLVSFYNNEISEKSEIFDDQFSVERPDGSNFTLKIRSTKLEDSAMYFCASSGLAGGLRSYEQYFGPGTRLTVT.

A few counts support this clonotype. The rearrangement uses TRBV7-2 and TRBJ1-2; 7 bases map to TRBD1. This CDR3 has 14 amino acids. The V gene's germline CDR1 is SGHTA and CDR2 FQGNSA. The ends lost 4 bases at V and 8 bases at J; junction bases unmatched: 10. CDR3 in amino acids: CASSWPGQLVGYTF. In DNA form, the CDR3 reads TGTGCCAGCAGCTGGCCGGGACAGCTGGTGGGCTACACCTTC.

This clonotype was seen repeatedly, ten times or more. This chain uses TRBV3-1 with TRBJ2-5; a possible D gene is TRBD1 (6 bases). The V gene's germline CDR1 is LGHDT and CDR2 YNNKEL (reference sequence). Trimming left V 4 bases short and J 5 bases short, with 17 bases between. The CDR3 loop spans 15 amino acids. CDR3 bases: TGTGCCAGCAGCCCGCCTTTCAGGGGAGACGAGACCCAGTACTTC. Translation: CASSPPFRGDETQYF.

The rearrangement links TRBV6-1 to TRBJ2-1; D possibly corresponds to TRBD1 (6 bases). In germline, CDR1 is MNHNS, CDR2 SASEGT. This CDR3 contains 15 residues. V lost 3 bases to trimming and J lost 12 bases, with 21 bases between them. CDR3 DNA sequence: TGTGCCAGCAGTGACTACAGGGTCTCCTACGATGTGCAGTTCTTC. It codes for CASSDYRVSYDVQFF.

This clonotype has a count of ten or more. The chain links TRBV11-2 to TRBJ2-5; D is uncertain. V dropped 1 base and J dropped 6 bases, with 12 bases sitting between them. The CDR3 is made up of 14 amino acids. Looked up from germline, CDR1 is SGHAT and CDR2 is FQNNGV. The CDR3 loop reads CASSLAALGKTQYF. The DNA for the CDR3 is TGTGCCAGCAGCTTAGCCGCGCTGGGGAAGACCCAGTACTTC.

A few counts support this clonotype. The chain combines TRBV6-1 with TRBJ2-5; D possibly corresponds to TRBD1 (5 bases). The CDR3 consists of 14 residues. V was pared by 6 bases and J by 4 bases, with 15 bases between. Per the germline V gene, CDR1 is MNHNS and CDR2 is SASEGT. This CDR3 reads CASRADNLRETQYF. The CDR3 nucleotides read TGTGCCAGCAGGGCGGACAACTTAAGAGAGACCCAGTACTTC.

This clonotype was counted between two and nine times. The CDR3 here is CASSQEIRGIEQYF. The CDR3 region has the DNA TGCGCCAGCAGCCAAGAAATACGGGGTATCGAGCAGTACTTC. This chain connects TRBV4-3 to TRBJ2-7, with a possible D match to TRBD2 (5 bases). The CDR3 covers 14 residues. The V gene lost 0 bases and the J gene lost 6 bases, with 12 bases spanning the gap. The germline CDR1 and CDR2 sequences are LGHNA and YSLEER.

The chain recombines TRBV24-1 with TRBJ1-5, with TRBD1 identical over 8 bases. V trimming: 3 bases; J trimming: 2 bases; junction bases outside the gene matches: 5. CDR1 and CDR2 (germline): KGHDR, SFDVKD. The CDR3 covers 16 residues. Here the CDR3 reads CATSDGKTGGNQPQHF. The CDR3 coding sequence is TGTGCCACCAGTGATGGGAAGACAGGGGGCAATCAGCCCCAGCATTTT.

The rearrangement joins TRBV30 to TRBJ2-7, with TRBD2 matching 7 bases. Germline trimming cut 8 bases from V and 3 bases from J; bases unmatched to any gene: 10. This CDR3 is built from 13 residues. Germline V gene lookup returns CDR1 GTSNPN and CDR2 SVGIG (reference sequence). CDR3 sequence reads: CAIRAGTNYEQYF. The CDR3 DNA follows: TGTGCCATACGAGCGGGAACGAACTACGAGCAGTACTTC.

In this sample, this clonotype turned up many times. The genes are TRBV28 and TRBJ1-6, with 7 nucleotides matching TRBD1. Germline loops: CDR1 MDHEN, CDR2 SYDVKM. CDR3 size: 17 residues. V lost 2 bases to trimming and J lost 7 bases; unmatched junction nucleotides: 11. The DNA for the CDR3 is TGTGCCAGCAGTTTAGACGTACAGGGGTTCAGGAATTCACCCCTCCACTTT. Amino acids: CASSLDVQGFRNSPLHF.

This clonotype occurred many times. The chain is built from TRBV29-1 and TRBJ2-3; maybe TRBD1 (6 bases). Trimming took 0 bases from V and 3 from J, leaving 7 bases between them. CDR3 length equals 13 residues. Looked up from germline, CDR1 is SQVTM and CDR2 is ANQGSEA. CDR3 residues: CSVEEQGTDTQYF. The CDR3 DNA follows: TGCAGCGTTGAAGAGCAGGGGACAGATACGCAGTATTTT.